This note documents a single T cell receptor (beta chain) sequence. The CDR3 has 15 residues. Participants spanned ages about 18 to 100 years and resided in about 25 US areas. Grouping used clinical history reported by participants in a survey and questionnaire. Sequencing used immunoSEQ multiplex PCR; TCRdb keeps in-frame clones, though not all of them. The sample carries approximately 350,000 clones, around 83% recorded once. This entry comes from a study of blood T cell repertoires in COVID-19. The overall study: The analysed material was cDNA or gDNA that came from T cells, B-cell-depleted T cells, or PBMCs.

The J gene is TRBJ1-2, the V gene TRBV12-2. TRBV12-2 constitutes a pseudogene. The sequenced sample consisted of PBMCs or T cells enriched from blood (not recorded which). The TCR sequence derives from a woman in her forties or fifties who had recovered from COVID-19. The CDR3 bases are TGTGCAAGTCGCTTAGCCCCCGTCGGGGGGTATGGCTACACCTTC. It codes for CASRLAPVGGYGYTF.